The rows below give T cell receptor beta chains drawn from one sample of a study of blood T cell repertoires in COVID-19. Repertoires were generated with immunoSEQ multiplex PCR, while TCRdb's copy carries only in-frame clones and drops some. The sample shows about 440,000 clones, about 91% of them seen only once. Sequences were obtained from peripheral blood. Receptors originate from a woman in her fifties or sixties with COVID-19, enrolled during active disease. CDR3s include the opening cysteine and the closing phenylalanine or tryptophan. Expanded clones get a size class; other rows say once, few or many, or leave the size out.

J gene | V gene | clone size | CDR3 protein
TRBJ1-2 | TRBV9 | . | CASSGGYGVVYGYTF
TRBJ2-1 | TRBV7-8 | . | CASSLGGISRSYNEQFF
TRBJ2-2 | TRBV29-1 | . | CSVALLDRLFF
TRBJ1-4 | TRBV2 | once | CASRQGALSEKLFF
TRBJ2-5 | TRBV18 | . | CASSPPVSTYGRRETQYF
TRBJ1-3 | TRBV30 | . | CARSDSTAGNTIYF
TRBJ2-1 | TRBV13 | few | CASSLGDWRSPEQFF
TRBJ2-1 | TRBV7-3 | . | CASSSGLAGGEQFF
TRBJ1-2 | TRBV6-5 | . | CASLPGQGNYGYTF
TRBJ2-5 | TRBV5-4 | . | CASSPGLAGARETQYF
TRBJ2-1 | TRBV14 | . | CASSQGTGYNEQFF
TRBJ2-2 | TRBV5-1 | . | CASSLEQGRPGELFF
TRBJ1-2 | TRBV3-1/TRBV3-2 | . | CASSRGQGRGYTF
TRBJ2-7 | TRBV7-2 | . | CASSTTSGVSYEQYF
TRBJ1-5 | TRBV4-1 | few | CASSQERVSQPQHF
TRBJ1-5 | TRBV19 | . | CASSMPEGAANQPQHF
TRBJ1-3 | TRBV3-1/TRBV3-2 | . | CASSQETGYTIYF
TRBJ1-2 | TRBV6-5 | . | CASSYLTGNWGYTF
TRBJ2-1 | TRBV21-1 | . | CASSKGQGVGNEQFF
TRBJ2-3 | TRBV18 | . | CASSPVGTTADTQYF
TRBJ1-1 | TRBV7-9 | . | CASSLVFGNTEAFF
TRBJ2-2 | TRBV5-4 | . | CASSLARSPTGELFF
TRBJ2-6 | TRBV30 | . | CAWSVNSPGVLTF
TRBJ1-2 | TRBV6-5 | . | CASSRDSDNGYTF
TRBJ1-1 | TRBV4-2 | . | CASSQDRNTEAFF
TRBJ1-6 | TRBV7-9 | . | CASSPSPNSPLHF
TRBJ2-3 | TRBV20-1 | . | CSASQLTDTQYF
TRBJ1-2 | TRBV3-1/TRBV3-2 | . | CASSHLEVDRGGGYTF
TRBJ2-3 | TRBV11-2 | . | CASSSQGTQYF
TRBJ2-5 | TRBV19 | . | CASTPDSQETQYF
TRBJ1-2 | TRBV7-2 | . | CASVVGAPTSYGYTF
TRBJ1-6 | TRBV10-3 | . | CAISESSAGGSLHF
TRBJ1-1 | TRBV29-1 | . | CSVERGGAWTEAFF
TRBJ1-1 | TRBV6-5 | once | CASKDTLPDTEAFF
TRBJ1-1 | TRBV12-2 | . | CASRRTSKPGAFF
TRBJ1-5 | TRBV28 | few | CASSRTGGWDQPQHF
TRBJ1-4 | TRBV11-2 | . | CASSPQQGGGEKLFF
TRBJ1-4 | TRBV27 | . | CASSPGLINEKLFF
TRBJ2-1 | TRBV4-1 | . | CASSQGDRTKQFF
TRBJ1-6 | TRBV5-1 | . | CASSLDIGQGAPPLHF
TRBJ2-7 | TRBV7-2 | . | CASSLHFDEQYF
TRBJ1-2 | TRBV2 | . | CASTSRTDLINTF
TRBJ2-5 | TRBV11-1 | . | CASSSDYRKTQYF
TRBJ1-3 | TRBV12-3/TRBV12-4 | . | CATGGQGRNTIYF
TRBJ1-1 | TRBV10-1 | once | CASSLDRMNTEAFF
TRBJ1-1 | TRBV11-2 | . | CASSPSGGLMNTEAFF
TRBJ1-2 | TRBV5-4 | . | CASSLGVQNYGYTF
TRBJ2-7 | TRBV5-6 | . | CASSFGPRSADGLPYEQYF